The clone carrying this TCR beta chain was detected many times. Its antigen remains unidentified. The sample belongs to a study of T cells in Graves' hyperthyroidism and ophthalmopathy. Study-wide findings and caveats: It was a median around 6 months before onset that the model predicted ophthalmopathy. Blood shared most expanded thyroid clonotypes above 0.001. A 13 V-J signature model discriminated ophthalmopathy versus stable hyperthyroidism.

The CDR3 loop spans 15 amino acids. Germline CDR1 reads MGHRA; CDR2 reads YSYEKL. V shed 1 base and J shed 2 bases, with 12 bases lying between them. Amplified TCR beta CDR3 regions derived from RNA transcripts. The HTBI primer set was used in a first-round RT-PCR of the TCR CDR3. TCRdb reprocessed the multiplex PCR reads with MiXCR, giving one entry per CDR3 protein. The sample contains approximately 420,000 distinct CDR3 sequences, about 13% of which appear only once. The genes are TRBV4-1 and TRBJ2-7, with D perhaps matching TRBD2 (7 bases). This TCR was recovered from a woman aged 18-29 years with Graves' hyperthyroidism. Sequenced sample: blood. The DNA of the CDR3 is TGCGCCAGCAGCCAAGGGAGGGGGAGGGCCTACGAGCAGTACTTC. Protein sequence: CASSQGRGRAYEQYF.